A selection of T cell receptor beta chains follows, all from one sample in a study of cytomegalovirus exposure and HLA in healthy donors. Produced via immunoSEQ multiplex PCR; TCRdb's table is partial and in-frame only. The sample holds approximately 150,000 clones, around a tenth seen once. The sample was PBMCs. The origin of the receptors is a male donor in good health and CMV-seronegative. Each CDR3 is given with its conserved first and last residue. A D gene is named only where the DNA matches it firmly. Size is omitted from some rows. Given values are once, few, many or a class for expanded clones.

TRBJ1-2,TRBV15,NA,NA,CATSRDTDSYTF,TGTGCCACCAGCAGGGACACGGACAGCTACACCTTC
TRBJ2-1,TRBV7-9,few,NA,CASSSLYNEQFF,TGTGCCAGCAGCTCCCTTTACAATGAGCAGTTCTTC
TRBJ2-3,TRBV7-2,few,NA,CASSSLRAFPLADTQYF,TGTGCCAGCAGCTCGCTCAGAGCGTTCCCACTCGCAGATACGCAGTATTTT
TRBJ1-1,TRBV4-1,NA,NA,CASSQGGAYTEAFF,TGCGCCAGCAGCCAAGGCGGGGCTTACACTGAAGCTTTCTTT
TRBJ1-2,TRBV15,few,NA,CATSYGRGTNYGYTF,TGTGCCACCAGCTATGGAAGGGGAACTAACTATGGCTACACCTTC
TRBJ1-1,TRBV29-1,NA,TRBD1,CSAADRGGFEAFF,TGCAGCGCCGCGGACAGGGGAGGATTTGAAGCTTTCTTT
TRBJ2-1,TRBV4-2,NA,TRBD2,CASSQSSPQRGGDNEQFF,TGTGCCAGCAGCCAATCGTCACCCCAGCGGGGGGGCGATAATGAGCAGTTCTTC
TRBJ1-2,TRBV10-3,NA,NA,CAIRDSGDRHGYTF,TGTGCCATCAGGGATTCCGGAGATAGGCATGGCTACACCTTC
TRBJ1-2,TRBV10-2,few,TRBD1,CASRGTAPGPGYTF,TGCGCCAGCAGGGGGACAGCGCCAGGTCCAGGCTACACCTTC
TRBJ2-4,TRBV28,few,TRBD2,CASSLSTSGRGAKNIQYF,TGTGCCAGCAGTTTGTCGACTAGCGGGAGGGGAGCCAAAAACATTCAGTACTTC
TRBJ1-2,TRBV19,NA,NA,CASSMRQNGYTF,TGTGCCAGTAGTATGAGGCAGAATGGCTACACCTTC
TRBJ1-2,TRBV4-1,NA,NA,CASSFLGGGLDGYTF,TGCGCCAGCAGCTTCTTAGGGGGGGGGCTGGATGGCTACACCTTC
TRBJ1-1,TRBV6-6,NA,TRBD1,CASSYPRTGANTEAFF,TGTGCCAGCAGTTACCCTCGGACAGGAGCGAACACTGAAGCTTTCTTT
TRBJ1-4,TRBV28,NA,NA,CASSTPGQSLGKLFF,TGTGCCAGCAGTACCCCAGGACAGTCTTTGGGAAAACTGTTTTTT
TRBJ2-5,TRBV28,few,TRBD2,CASSLSGGEETQYF,TGTGCCAGCAGTTTATCGGGGGGGGAAGAGACCCAGTACTTC
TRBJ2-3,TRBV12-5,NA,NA,CASGPQGGDTQYF,TGTGCTAGTGGTCCCCAGGGGGGAGATACGCAGTATTTT
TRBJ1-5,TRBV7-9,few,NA,CASSFGEGVSNQPQHF,TGTGCCAGCAGCTTTGGGGAGGGGGTTAGCAATCAGCCCCAGCATTTT
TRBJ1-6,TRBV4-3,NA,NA,CASSQDNYAGDPILPLHF,TGCGCCAGCAGCCAAGATAATTATGCTGGAGACCCTATCCTACCCCTCCACTTT
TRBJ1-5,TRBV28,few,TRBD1,CASSLIRGLRGLNQPQHF,TGTGCCAGCAGTTTAATAAGGGGGCTCAGGGGGCTCAATCAGCCCCAGCATTTT
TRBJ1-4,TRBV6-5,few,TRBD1,CASSYSAPGGYEKLFF,TGTGCCAGCAGTTACTCGGCTCCAGGGGGTTATGAAAAACTGTTTTTT
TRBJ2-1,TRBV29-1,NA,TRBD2,CSVTAGAPSSYNEQFF,TGCAGCGTTACAGCGGGAGCCCCGAGCTCCTACAATGAGCAGTTCTTC
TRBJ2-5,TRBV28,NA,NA,CASSLGQQGTQYF,TGTGCCAGCAGTCTAGGACAGCAGGGGACCCAGTACTTC
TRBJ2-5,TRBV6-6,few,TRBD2,CASTGRRGETQETQYF,TGTGCCAGCACGGGGCGACGGGGGGAGACCCAAGAGACCCAGTACTTC
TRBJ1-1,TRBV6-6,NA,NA,CASSQIQMNTEAFF,TGTGCCAGCAGTCAAATACAGATGAACACTGAAGCTTTCTTT
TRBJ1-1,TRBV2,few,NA,CASSDPPRGLMNTEAFF,TGTGCCAGCAGTGATCCCCCTCGTGGGCTAATGAACACTGAAGCTTTCTTT
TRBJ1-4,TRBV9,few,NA,CASSVAMDTSTNEKLFF,TGTGCCAGCAGCGTAGCTATGGACACATCAACTAATGAAAAACTGTTTTTT
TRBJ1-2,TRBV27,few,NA,CATGGAPTYGYTF,TGTGCCACCGGGGGGGCGCCTACCTATGGCTACACCTTC
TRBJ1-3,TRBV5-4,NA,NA,CASSLNSQSSGNTIYF,TGTGCCAGCAGCTTGAACAGCCAAAGCTCTGGAAACACCATATATTTT
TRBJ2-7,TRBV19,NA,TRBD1,CASSRGQGIPYEQYF,TGTGCCAGTAGTAGGGGACAGGGGATCCCCTACGAGCAGTACTTC
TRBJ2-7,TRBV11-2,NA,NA,CASSLDSTESYEQYF,TGTGCCAGCAGCTTAGATTCGACAGAGTCCTACGAGCAGTACTTC
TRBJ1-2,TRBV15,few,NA,CATSRDRGSVTF,TGTGCCACCAGCAGAGATCGAGGAAGCGTCACCTTC
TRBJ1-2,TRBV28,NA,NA,CASSPGDWKGYTF,TGTGCCAGCAGTCCAGGGGATTGGAAAGGCTACACCTTC
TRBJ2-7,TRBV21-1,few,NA,CASFRTGGSYEQYF,TGTGCCAGTTTTCGGACAGGGGGCTCCTACGAGCAGTACTTC
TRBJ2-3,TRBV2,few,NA,CATSSSYTQYF,TGTGCCACCAGCTCGAGCTATACGCAGTATTTT
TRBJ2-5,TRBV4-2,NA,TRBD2,CASSQGLAGGPETQYF,TGTGCCAGCAGCCAAGGGTTAGCGGGGGGGCCGGAGACCCAGTACTTC
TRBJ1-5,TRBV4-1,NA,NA,CASSHKITQEPNQPQHF,TGCGCCAGCAGCCACAAGATAACCCAGGAACCGAATCAGCCCCAGCATTTT
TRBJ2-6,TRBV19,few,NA,CASSRQDVLTF,TGTGCCAGTAGCCGCCAGGACGTCCTGACTTTC
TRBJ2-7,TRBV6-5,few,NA,CASSYSGRDEQYF,TGTGCCAGCAGTTACTCGGGCAGGGACGAGCAGTACTTC
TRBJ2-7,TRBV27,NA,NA,CASRKTSSYEQYF,TGTGCCAGCAGGAAGACTAGCTCCTACGAGCAGTACTTC
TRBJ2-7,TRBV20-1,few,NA,CSARDSYEQYF,TGCAGTGCTAGGGACAGCTACGAGCAGTACTTC
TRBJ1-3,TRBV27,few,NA,CASSSRGITGNTIYF,TGTGCCAGCAGTTCGAGGGGGATCACTGGAAACACCATATATTTT
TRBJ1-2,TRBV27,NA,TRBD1,CASSRGQVYGYTF,TGTGCCAGCAGTCGGGGACAGGTCTATGGCTACACCTTC
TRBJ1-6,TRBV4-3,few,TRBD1,CASSLTGDNSPLHF,TGCGCCAGCAGCCTGACAGGGGATAATTCACCCCTCCACTTT
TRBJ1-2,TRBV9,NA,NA,CASSVAGYGYTF,TGTGCCAGCAGCGTAGCGGGGTATGGCTACACCTTC
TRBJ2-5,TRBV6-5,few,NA,CASRTGLQKETQYF,TGTGCCAGCAGAACGGGACTCCAGAAAGAGACCCAGTACTTC
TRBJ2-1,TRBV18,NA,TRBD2,CASSPSTGGLNEQFF,TGTGCCAGCTCACCAAGTACGGGAGGCCTCAATGAGCAGTTCTTC
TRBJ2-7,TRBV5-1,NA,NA,CASSVSYEQYF,TGCGCCAGCAGCGTATCCTACGAGCAGTACTTC
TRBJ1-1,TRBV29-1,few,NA,CSVGGGGTEAFF,TGCAGCGTTGGGGGGGGCGGCACTGAAGCTTTCTTT
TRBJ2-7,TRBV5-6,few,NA,CASSLAGGWNYEQYF,TGTGCCAGCAGCTTGGCGGGTGGGTGGAATTACGAGCAGTACTTC
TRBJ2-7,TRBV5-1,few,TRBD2,CASSLSGLTYEQYF,TGCGCCAGCAGCCTCTCGGGACTAACGTACGAGCAGTACTTC
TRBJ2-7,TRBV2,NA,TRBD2,CASSDIGLAGDYEQYF,TGTGCCAGCAGTGACATAGGACTAGCGGGCGACTACGAGCAGTACTTC
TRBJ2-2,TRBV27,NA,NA,CASSLLSPRDTGELFF,TGTGCCAGCAGTTTATTAAGTCCCAGGGACACCGGGGAGCTGTTTTTT
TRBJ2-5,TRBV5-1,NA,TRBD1,CASSLGQGRTQTQYF,TGCGCCAGCAGCTTGGGACAGGGTCGGACACAGACCCAGTACTTC
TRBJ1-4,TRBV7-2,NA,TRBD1,CASSLQWTGGSEKLFF,TGTGCCAGCAGCCTTCAATGGACAGGGGGAAGCGAAAAACTGTTTTTT
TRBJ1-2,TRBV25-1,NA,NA,CASSEELYGYTF,TGTGCCAGCAGTGAAGAGCTGTATGGCTACACCTTC
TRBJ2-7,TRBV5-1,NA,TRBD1,CASSLGTGPYEQYF,TGCGCCAGCAGCTTGGGGACAGGTCCCTACGAGCAGTACTTC
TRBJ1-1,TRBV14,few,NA,CASSQEGPLRTEAFF,TGTGCCAGCAGCCAAGAGGGCCCCTTACGAACTGAAGCTTTCTTT
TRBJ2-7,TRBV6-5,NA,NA,CASKNPERSSYEQYF,TGTGCCAGCAAGAACCCGGAAAGGAGCTCCTACGAGCAGTACTTC
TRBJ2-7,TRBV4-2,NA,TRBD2,CASSQTLTSGRVEQYF,TGTGCCAGCAGCCAGACCTTGACTAGCGGGAGAGTCGAGCAGTACTTC
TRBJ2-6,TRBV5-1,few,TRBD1,CASTIWTGGAGANVLTF,TGCGCCAGCACCATCTGGACAGGGGGCGCTGGGGCCAACGTCCTGACTTTC